What follows are 11 T cell receptor beta chains derived from one specimen sequenced in a study of cytomegalovirus exposure and HLA in healthy donors. Here immunoSEQ multiplex PCR was the method, and the copy in TCRdb shows in-frame clones only, minus some. The sample holds under 400,000 clones, roughly 90% seen once. Material: PBMCs. These TCRs come from a man between 25 and 39 years old in good health and CMV-seronegative.

The V gene is TRBV5-6, the J gene TRBJ1-2; perhaps TRBD1 as D (5 bases). There are 12 residues in the CDR3. V was pared by 6 bases and J by 3 bases, with 9 bases between. The V gene's germline CDR1 is SGHDT and CDR2 YYEEEE. The CDR3 DNA is TGTGCCAGCACCAGGGAGGACTATGGCTACACCTTC. It yields the protein CASTREDYGYTF.

The genes are TRBV9 and TRBJ1-3; no definite D call. This CDR3 is built from 15 residues. The germline gives CDR1 SGDLS, CDR2 YYNGEE. The V and J ends lost 7 bases and 0 bases respectively, with 14 bases between them. CDR3: CASALDGLSGNTIYF. The CDR3 DNA follows: TGTGCCAGCGCCCTGGACGGACTCTCTGGAAACACCATATATTTT.

The chain carries TRBV7-9 and TRBJ1-2; D ambiguous. The V gene's germline CDR1 is SEHNR and CDR2 FQNEAQ (reference sequence). This CDR3 has 13 amino acids. V was pared by 4 bases and J by 5 bases, with 11 bases between. CDR3 sequence: CASSSGVAYGYTF. The CDR3 nucleotides read TGTGCCAGCAGCTCAGGTGTGGCATATGGCTACACCTTC.

In its sample, this clone was seen once. The V gene is TRBV13, the J gene TRBJ2-5, with 8 bases identical to TRBD1. CDR1 is PRHDT, CDR2 FYEKMQ, per germline (reference sequence). The trim removed 3 bases at V and 2 bases at J, leaving 8 bases unmatched. The CDR3 runs 16 residues. The CDR3 nucleotides read TGTGCCAGCAGCTTGAATGGACAGGGCACGCAAGAGACCCAGTACTTC. As protein: CASSLNGQGTQETQYF.

On this clone: In the same sample, other DNA sequences code for this CDR3. This sequence joins TRBV29-1 and TRBJ2-2, with TRBD2 identical over 7 bases. Germline V gene data show CDR1 as SQVTM and CDR2 as ANQGSEA. This CDR3 has 15 residues. With 1 base clipped from V and 4 bases from J, the junction kept 6 bases outside the gene matches. CDR3 region: CSVEGRGEGTGELFF. CDR3 coding DNA: TGCAGCGTTGAAGGTCGGGGGGAAGGCACCGGGGAGCTGTTTTTT.

V and J are TRBV6-5 and TRBJ1-2, with a possible D match to TRBD1 (6 bases). The CDR3 is made up of 13 amino acids. The germline gives CDR1 MNHEY, CDR2 SVGAGI. V dropped 6 bases and J dropped 3 bases, with 11 bases sitting between them. CDR3 DNA sequence: TGTGCCAGCAGAACCACAGGGTACTATGGCTACACCTTC. Its translation: CASRTTGYYGYTF.

The V and J genes are TRBV7-9 and TRBJ2-7, with D maybe TRBD2 (6 bases). Germline CDR1 is SEHNR and CDR2 is FQNEAQ (reference sequence). V gave up 5 bases and J gave up 1 base, with 18 bases separating them. The CDR3 runs to 16 residues. The CDR3 bases are TGTGCCAGCAGCCCCCCCTGGGGGACTCCATCCTACGAGCAGTACTTC. As protein: CASSPPWGTPSYEQYF.

The chain is built from TRBV6-5 and TRBJ1-1, with a possible D match to TRBD1 (6 bases). The V gene's germline CDR1 is MNHEY and CDR2 SVGAGI. Deletions cut 1 base from V and 2 bases from J, with 11 bases between. The CDR3 has 15 amino acids. The CDR3 DNA is TGTGCCAGCAGTTACTTCGGGACAAGCAACACTGAAGCTTTCTTT. Translation: CASSYFGTSNTEAFF.

This chain connects TRBV5-4 to TRBJ2-5; 7 bases match TRBD1. CDR1 and CDR2 from the germline V gene are SGHNT and YYREEE (reference sequence). After removal of 4 bases from V and 6 bases from J, the junction contained 15 bases not matched to a gene. The CDR3 extends over 16 amino acids. As DNA, the CDR3 is TGTGCCAGCAGCCCCCGGGGACAGCAACCCCCCAAGACCCAGTACTTC. The encoded protein is CASSPRGQQPPKTQYF.

This rearrangement joins TRBV27 to TRBJ1-1; possible D gene TRBD1, 6 bases. CDR1 is MNHEY and CDR2 is SMNVEV in the germline V gene (reference sequence). The CDR3 sequence is 17 residues long. V lost 3 bases and J 0 bases, leaving 17 bases between the germline ends. The CDR3 DNA reads TGTGCCAGCAGTTTGACTACCGGGACATATCTGAACACTGAAGCTTTCTTT. It encodes CASSLTTGTYLNTEAFF.

V is TRBV27 and J is TRBJ2-3; maybe TRBD1 (6 bases). Germline lookup yields CDR1 MNHEY and CDR2 SMNVEV (reference sequence). CDR3 length: 15 amino acids. With 1 base removed from V and 1 base from J, the gap between germline ends came to 9 bases. The CDR3 region has the DNA TGTGCCAGCAGTTTATATCGGACAGGCACAGATACGCAGTATTTT. It codes for CASSLYRTGTDTQYF.